A single sample gave rise to the 11 T cell receptor beta chains below, sequenced in a study of blood T cell repertoires in COVID-19. Profiling relied on immunoSEQ multiplex PCR, and the TCRdb table lists in-frame clones only, not all of them. The table has 53,000 or so clones, 65% to 80% seen once. Sequenced: peripheral blood. The receptors come from a human donor with active or convalescent COVID-19. The donor label of this sample is uncertain.

The J gene is TRBJ1-4, the V gene TRBV19; 8 nucleotides match TRBD1. J gave up 0 bases and V 5 bases, and 14 bases lay outside the gene matches. The CDR3 has 19 amino acids. Looked up from germline, CDR1 is LNHDA and CDR2 is SQIVND (reference sequence). CDR3 nucleotide sequence: TGTGCCAGTAGTCTCGACAGGGGAATGGGATTTGCAACTAATGAAAAACTGTTTTTT. Protein: CASSLDRGMGFATNEKLFF.

The CDR3 here is CAWSRGAQETQYF. For the CDR3, the DNA is TGTGCCTGGAGCCGGGGGGCACAAGAGACCCAGTACTTC. V and J are TRBV30 and TRBJ2-5; weak D call: TRBD2 (7 bases). V was clipped by 3 bases and J by 2 bases, with 10 bases between them. Germline V gene sequence: CDR1 GTSNPN, CDR2 SVGIG (reference sequence). The CDR3 loop spans 13 amino acids.

The chain links TRBV7-3 to TRBJ2-7; 8 nucleotides agree with TRBD1. The CDR3 is 14 residues long. CDR1 and CDR2 from the germline V gene are SGHTA and FQGTGA. The trim removed 4 bases at V and 5 bases at J, leaving 7 bases unmatched. CDR3: CASSSRTGTHEQYF. CDR3 nucleotide sequence: TGTGCCAGCAGCTCCAGGACAGGGACCCACGAGCAGTACTTC.

Written as DNA, the CDR3 is TGTGCCAGCAGCGTAGGAAGGGGGCACTACAATGAGCAGTTCTTC. It specifies CASSVGRGHYNEQFF. The rearrangement uses TRBV9 and TRBJ2-1, with 7 nucleotides matching TRBD1. Trimming cost V 0 bases and J 3 bases; bases outside gene matches: 3. CDR3 size: 15 residues. The germline V gene encodes CDR1 SGDLS and CDR2 YYNGEE.

This chain connects TRBV29-1 to TRBJ2-2, with a tentative D call TRBD1 (6 bases). The germline V and J ends were trimmed by 5 bases and 2 bases, with 12 bases remaining between them. CDR3 length equals 14 residues. Per germline, CDR1 SQVTM and CDR2 ANQGSEA. The chain's CDR3 is CSVTRTVNTGELFF. DNA of the CDR3: TGCAGCGTTACCAGGACAGTCAACACCGGGGAGCTGTTTTTT.

V and J are TRBV27 and TRBJ1-2; D perhaps matches TRBD1 (6 bases). Germline V lookup: CDR1 MNHEY, CDR2 SMNVEV (reference sequence). The germline V and J ends were trimmed by 5 bases and 4 bases, with 11 bases remaining between them. The CDR3 is made up of 13 amino acids. The DNA for the CDR3 is TGTGCCAGCAGTGCAACAGGGACCTATGGCTACACCTTC. This codes for CASSATGTYGYTF.

This rearrangement joins TRBV3-1 (or the pseudogene TRBV3-2) to TRBJ2-1, with unresolved D. Germline CDR1 and CDR2: LGHDT and YNNKEL (reference sequence). CDR3 size: 14 residues. V was shortened by 1 base and J by 10 bases, with 14 bases between the two germline ends. The CDR3 DNA sequence: TGTGCCAGCAGCCAAGCTGAAGCCTCTAGGGAGCAGTTCTTC. Translation gives CASSQAEASREQFF.

The chain couples TRBV7-3 to TRBJ2-7; no definite D call. The CDR3 spans 14 residues. Germline lookup yields CDR1 SGHTA and CDR2 FQGTGA. V was clipped by 5 bases and J by 6 bases, with 17 bases between them. Here the CDR3 reads CASSPSRYPPEQYF. The CDR3, as DNA: TGTGCCAGCAGCCCATCGCGCTACCCGCCCGAGCAGTACTTC.

This clone was detected once. This chain connects TRBV25-1 to TRBJ2-1; 8 bases line up with TRBD2. This CDR3 region has 14 residues. V lost 2 bases to trimming and J lost 8 bases; unmatched junction nucleotides: 5. The germline gives CDR1 MGHDK, CDR2 SYGVNS. The CDR3 protein is CASSERGGGDEQFF. CDR3 coding DNA: TGTGCCAGCAGTGAACGGGGGGGAGGGGATGAGCAGTTCTTC.

The chain is built from TRBV5-4 and TRBJ2-4; D is ambiguous. Trimming took 8 bases from V and 7 from J, leaving 16 bases between them. The CDR3 consists of 13 residues. In germline, CDR1 is SGHNT, CDR2 YYREEE (reference sequence). CDR3 sequence: CASLHPVRNIQYF. In DNA, the CDR3 is TGTGCCAGTCTGCACCCCGTGAGGAACATTCAGTACTTC.

The chain has TRBV9 and TRBJ2-2, with 8 bases fitting TRBD1. Germline loops: CDR1 SGDLS, CDR2 YYNGEE. The CDR3 is 14 amino acids. With 7 bases clipped from V and 3 bases from J, the junction kept 5 bases outside the gene matches. In nucleotides, the CDR3 is TGTGCCAGCGAGGACAGGGCTTACACCGGGGAGCTGTTTTTT. It codes for CASEDRAYTGELFF.